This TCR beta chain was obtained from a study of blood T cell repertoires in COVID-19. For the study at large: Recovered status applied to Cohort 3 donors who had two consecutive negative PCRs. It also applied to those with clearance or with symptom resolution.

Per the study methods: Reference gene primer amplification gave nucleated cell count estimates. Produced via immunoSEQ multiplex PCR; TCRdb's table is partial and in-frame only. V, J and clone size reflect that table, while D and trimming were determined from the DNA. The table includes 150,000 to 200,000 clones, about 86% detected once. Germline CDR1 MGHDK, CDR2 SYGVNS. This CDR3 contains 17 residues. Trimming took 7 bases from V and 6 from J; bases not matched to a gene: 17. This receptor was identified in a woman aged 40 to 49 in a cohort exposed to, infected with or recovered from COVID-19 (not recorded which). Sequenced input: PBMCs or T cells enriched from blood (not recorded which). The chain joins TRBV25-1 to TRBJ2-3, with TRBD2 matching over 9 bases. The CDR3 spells CASTRGWVAGERDTQYF. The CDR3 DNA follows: TGTGCCAGCACCAGGGGGTGGGTAGCGGGAGAGAGGGATACGCAGTATTTT.